A selection of T cell receptor beta chains follows, all from one sample in a study of naive and memory T cell subsets. TCRdb reprocessed the UMI-ligation and nested PCR reads via MiXCR and lists one record per CDR3 protein. The sample lists about 90,000 distinct CDR3 sequences, approximately 11% occurring once. The sample taken for sequencing was naive CD4+ T cells from blood. These receptors were taken from a human donor in good health. The CDR3 runs from the conserved cysteine through the conserved F or W. The D gene is left open where the match is weak. Rows may omit the clone size; those that give it use once, few, many or a size class.

>.|few|TRBV27|TRBJ1-4
TGTGCCACCCGAGGGTCCCCGAATAATGAAAAACTGTTTTTT
CATRGSPNNEKLFF
>TRBD2|many|TRBV15|TRBJ2-3
TGTGCCACAAAGTCAGCGGGGGGCCCAGATACGCAGTATTTT
CATKSAGGPDTQYF
>.|few|TRBV20-1|TRBJ2-7
TGCAGTGCTAGAGAGTGGGCAGGCCGAGGGGAAAGGTCCTCCTACGAGCAGTACTTC
CSAREWAGRGERSSYEQYF
>.|.|TRBV18|TRBJ1-1
TGTGCCAGCTCACCCGACACTATAGGGGGATGGAACACTGAAGCTTTCTTT
CASSPDTIGGWNTEAFF
>TRBD2|many|TRBV14|TRBJ2-3
TGTGCCAGCAGCCAAGGTTCTAGCGGCCACACAGATACGCAGTATTTT
CASSQGSSGHTDTQYF
>TRBD2|once|TRBV2|TRBJ2-3
TGTGCCAGCAGTGGCCCCGGGACTAGCGGAAACACAGATACGCAGTATTTT
CASSGPGTSGNTDTQYF
>TRBD2|many|TRBV2|TRBJ2-5
TGTGCCAGCAGTGAAGGAGGTCTAGCGGGAGAGACCCAGTACTTC
CASSEGGLAGETQYF
>.|few|TRBV7-9|TRBJ1-3
TGTGCCAGCGGCTCTGGAAACACCATATATTTT
CASGSGNTIYF
>TRBD2|.|TRBV3-1|TRBJ2-2
TGTGCCAGCAGCCGGGCGGGAGTCGCCGGGGAGCTGTTTTTT
CASSRAGVAGELFF
>.|many|TRBV6-5|TRBJ1-2
TGTGCCAGCACCGCTCGGGGTCAGGAACTCCGCTATGGCTACACCTTC
CASTARGQELRYGYTF
>TRBD2|many|TRBV20-1|TRBJ2-3
TGCAGTGCTAGGGGTACTAGCGGGAGAGGCACAGATACGCAGTATTTT
CSARGTSGRGTDTQYF
>.|many|TRBV6-2/TRBV6-3|TRBJ2-1
TGTGCCAGCAGCTCGGACAAGAATATTGGTAATGAGCAGTTCTTC
CASSSDKNIGNEQFF
>.|few|TRBV11-2|TRBJ2-1
TGTGCCAGCAGCCGTCTGACCTCCTTGGATGAGCAGTTCTTC
CASSRLTSLDEQFF
>TRBD1|.|TRBV20-1|TRBJ2-2
TGCAGTGCTAGCCACCGGGACAGCGCGAACACCGGGGAGCTGTTTTTT
CSASHRDSANTGELFF
>.|few|TRBV6-5|TRBJ2-6
TGTGCCAGCTCCTCCCTTTCCTCTGGGGCCAACGTCCTGACTTTC
CASSSLSSGANVLTF
>TRBD1|many|TRBV7-2|TRBJ2-1
TGTGCCAGCAGCCTTACAGGGGGCATCTACAATGAGCAGTTCTTC
CASSLTGGIYNEQFF
>.|few|TRBV11-1|TRBJ2-7
TGTGCCAGCAGCTCCGGAGAAAGGGGTAGCTCCTACGAGCAGTACTTC
CASSSGERGSSYEQYF
>TRBD2|few|TRBV7-2|TRBJ2-5
TGTGCCAGCAGTTCCGGGACTAGCGACCAAGAGACCCAGTACTTC
CASSSGTSDQETQYF
>TRBD2|many|TRBV28|TRBJ2-3
TGTGCCAGCAGGGGGGGACTAACTACGCAGTATTTT
CASRGGLTTQYF
>.|few|TRBV15|TRBJ1-1
TGTGCCACCAGCACACCACGGAACACTGAAGCTTTCTTT
CATSTPRNTEAFF
>.|.|TRBV7-8|TRBJ2-3
TGTGCCAGCAGTTTGGTAGCGGTCGGTCCAGATACGCAGTATTTT
CASSLVAVGPDTQYF
>.|many|TRBV3-1|TRBJ2-7
TGTGCCAGCAGCCCTCGGGCCCAGTCCTTCGAGCAGTACTTC
CASSPRAQSFEQYF
>.|few|TRBV5-1|TRBJ2-1
TGCGCCAGCTCCTCAGGTTCCTACAATGAGCAGTTCTTC
CASSSGSYNEQFF
>.|few|TRBV18|TRBJ1-3
TGTGCCAGCTCACCGGGACTTGGGGGAAACACCATATATTTT
CASSPGLGGNTIYF
>TRBD2|many|TRBV7-2|TRBJ2-4
TGTGCCAGCAGCTCCGGGACTAGCGACGATCCAGCCAAAAACATTCAGTACTTC
CASSSGTSDDPAKNIQYF
>.|.|TRBV7-9|TRBJ1-6
TGTGCCAGCAGCTTCGGACAAGAGGAAATAAGTAATTCACCCCTCAACTTT
CASSFGQEEISNSPLNF
>.|.|TRBV7-2|TRBJ2-7
TGTGCCAGCAGCTTAGCGTTCGAACGCGAGCAGTACTTC
CASSLAFEREQYF
>.|.|TRBV7-6|TRBJ2-5
TGTGCCAGCAACATAACAGGGGAGACCCAGTACTTC
CASNITGETQYF